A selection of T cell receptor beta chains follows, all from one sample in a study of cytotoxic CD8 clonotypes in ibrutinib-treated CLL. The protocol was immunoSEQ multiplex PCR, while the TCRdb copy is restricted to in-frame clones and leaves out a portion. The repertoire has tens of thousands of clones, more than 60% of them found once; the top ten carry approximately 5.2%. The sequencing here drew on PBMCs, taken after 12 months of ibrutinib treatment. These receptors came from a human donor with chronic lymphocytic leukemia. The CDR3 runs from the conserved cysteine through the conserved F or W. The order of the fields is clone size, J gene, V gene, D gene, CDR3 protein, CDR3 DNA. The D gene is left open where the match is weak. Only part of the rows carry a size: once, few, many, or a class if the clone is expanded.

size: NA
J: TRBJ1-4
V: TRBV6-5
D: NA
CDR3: CASSNSGDNEKLFF
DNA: TGTGCCAGCAGCAACTCAGGGGACAATGAAAAACTGTTTTTT

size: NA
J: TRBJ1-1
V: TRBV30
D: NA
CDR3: CAWRTGRDTEAFF
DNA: TGTGCCTGGCGGACCGGCAGAGACACTGAAGCTTTCTTT

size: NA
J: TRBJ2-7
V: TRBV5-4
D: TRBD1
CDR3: CASSPRTGAYEQYF
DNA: TGTGCCAGCAGCCCGAGGACAGGGGCCTACGAGCAGTACTTC

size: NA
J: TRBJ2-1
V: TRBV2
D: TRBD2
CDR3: CAASGVHNEQFF
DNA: TGTGCCGCAAGCGGGGTACACAATGAGCAGTTCTTC

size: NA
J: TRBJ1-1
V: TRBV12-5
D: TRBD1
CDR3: CASGLPGGGTEAFF
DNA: TGTGCTAGTGGTTTGCCAGGGGGGGGCACTGAAGCTTTCTTT

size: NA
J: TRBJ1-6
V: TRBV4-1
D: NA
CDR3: CASSQVVNAGNSPLHF
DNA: TGCGCCAGCAGCCAAGTGGTGAACGCGGGGAATTCACCCCTCCACTTT

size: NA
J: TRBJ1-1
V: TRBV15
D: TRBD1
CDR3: CATSRDLSGGNAEAFF
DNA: TGTGCCACCAGCAGAGATTTGTCAGGGGGGAACGCTGAAGCTTTCTTT

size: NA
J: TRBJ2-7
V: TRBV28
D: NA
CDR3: CASRAGGPPYEQYF
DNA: TGTGCCAGCAGGGCAGGAGGACCACCCTACGAGCAGTACTTC

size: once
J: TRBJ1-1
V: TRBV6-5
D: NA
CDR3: CASRPSRYTEAFF
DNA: TGTGCCAGCAGACCTAGCCGATACACTGAAGCTTTCTTT

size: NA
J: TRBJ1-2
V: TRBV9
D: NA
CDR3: CASSARRESYGYTF
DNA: TGTGCCAGCAGCGCGCGCAGGGAGTCCTATGGCTACACCTTC

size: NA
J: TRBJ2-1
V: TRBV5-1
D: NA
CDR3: CASSPLVENEQFF
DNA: TGCGCCAGCAGCCCTCTGGTTGAGAATGAGCAGTTCTTC

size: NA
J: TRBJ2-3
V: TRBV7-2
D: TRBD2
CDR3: CASSPGLFSTDTQYF
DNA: TGTGCCAGCAGCCCGGGACTATTCAGCACAGATACGCAGTATTTT

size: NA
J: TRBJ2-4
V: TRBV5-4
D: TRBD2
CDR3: CASSLRTSGGTHIQYF
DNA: TGTGCCAGCAGCTTGCGAACTAGCGGGGGGACCCACATTCAGTACTTC

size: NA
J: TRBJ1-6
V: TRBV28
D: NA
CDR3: CASSLGLGSPLHF
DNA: TGTGCCAGCAGTTTAGGACTAGGTTCACCCCTCCACTTT

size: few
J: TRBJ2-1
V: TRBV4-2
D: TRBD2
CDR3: CASSPSTSGGAYNEQFF
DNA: TGTGCCAGCAGCCCGTCTACTAGCGGGGGGGCCTACAATGAGCAGTTCTTC

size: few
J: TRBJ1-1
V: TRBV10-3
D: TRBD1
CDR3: CAISKGQRGTEAFF
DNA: TGTGCCATCAGTAAGGGACAGAGGGGCACTGAAGCTTTCTTT

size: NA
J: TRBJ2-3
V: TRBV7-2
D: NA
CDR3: CASSRGPRTDTQYF
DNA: TGTGCCAGCAGCCGAGGACCAAGGACAGATACGCAGTATTTT

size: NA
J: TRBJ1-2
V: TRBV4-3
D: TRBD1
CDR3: CASSQDSPNRGGGYTF
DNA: TGCGCCAGCAGCCAAGATTCCCCCAACAGGGGAGGGGGCTACACCTTC

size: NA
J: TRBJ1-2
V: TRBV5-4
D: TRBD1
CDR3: CASTMGQVSYGYTF
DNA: TGTGCCAGCACCATGGGACAGGTGTCCTATGGCTACACCTTC

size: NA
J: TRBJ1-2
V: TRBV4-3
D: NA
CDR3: CASSQDTDRPYGYTF
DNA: TGCGCCAGCAGCCAAGATACTGATCGACCCTATGGCTACACCTTC

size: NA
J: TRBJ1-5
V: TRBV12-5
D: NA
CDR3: CASGFRFWAGPAENQPQHF
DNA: TGTGCTAGTGGTTTTAGATTTTGGGCAGGGCCTGCCGAAAATCAGCCCCAGCATTTT

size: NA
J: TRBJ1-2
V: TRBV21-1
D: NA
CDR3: CASSKEDGYGYTF
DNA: TGTGCCAGCAGCAAAGAGGACGGCTATGGCTACACCTTC

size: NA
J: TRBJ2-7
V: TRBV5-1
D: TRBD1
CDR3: CASSLVGGQGSYEQYF
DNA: TGCGCCAGCAGCTTGGTCGGGGGACAGGGCTCCTACGAGCAGTACTTC

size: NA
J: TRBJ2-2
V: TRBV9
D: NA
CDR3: CASSVASLVGWGKAGELFF
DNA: TGTGCCAGCAGCGTAGCGTCCCTCGTCGGTTGGGGGAAGGCCGGGGAGCTGTTTTTT

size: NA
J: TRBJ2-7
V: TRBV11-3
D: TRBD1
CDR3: CASSPGGAGGAYEQYF
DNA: TGTGCCAGCAGCCCCGGTGGGGCAGGGGGCGCCTACGAGCAGTACTTC

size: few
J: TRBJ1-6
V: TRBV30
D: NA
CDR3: CAWSVHRDNSPLHF
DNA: TGTGCCTGGAGTGTCCACAGGGATAATTCACCCCTCCACTTT

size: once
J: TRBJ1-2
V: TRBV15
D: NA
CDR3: CATSSPRSANYGYTF
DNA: TGTGCCACCAGCTCCCCACGAAGTGCCAACTATGGCTACACCTTC

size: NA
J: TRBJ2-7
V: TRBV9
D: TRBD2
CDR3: CASSVGEGWTYEQYF
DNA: TGTGCCAGCAGCGTAGGGGAGGGTTGGACCTACGAGCAGTACTTC

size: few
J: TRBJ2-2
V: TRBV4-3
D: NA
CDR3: CASSQDQLGWTGELFF
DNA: TGCGCCAGCAGCCAAGATCAACTGGGATGGACCGGGGAGCTGTTTTTT

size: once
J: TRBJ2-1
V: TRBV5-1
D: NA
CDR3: CASSTGSSYNEQFF
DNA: TGCGCCAGCAGTACGGGGAGCTCCTACAATGAGCAGTTCTTC

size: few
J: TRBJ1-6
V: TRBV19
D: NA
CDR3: CASSIWGSNSPLHF
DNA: TGTGCCAGTAGTATATGGGGTTCTAATTCACCCCTCCACTTT

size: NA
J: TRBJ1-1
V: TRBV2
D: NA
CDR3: CASRNGDMNTEAFF
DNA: TGTGCCAGCAGGAACGGGGACATGAACACTGAAGCTTTCTTT

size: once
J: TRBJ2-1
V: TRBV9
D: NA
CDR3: CASSVASAHSYNEQFF
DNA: TGTGCCAGCAGCGTAGCTAGTGCTCACTCCTACAATGAGCAGTTCTTC

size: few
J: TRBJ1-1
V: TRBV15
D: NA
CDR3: CATSLQRSNTEAFF
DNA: TGTGCCACCAGCTTACAGAGATCCAACACTGAAGCTTTCTTT

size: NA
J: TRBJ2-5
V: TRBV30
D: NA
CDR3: CAWSGLDKAYF
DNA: TGTGCCTGGAGTGGGTTGGACAAGGCATACTTC

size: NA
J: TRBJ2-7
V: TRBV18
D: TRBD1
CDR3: CASSQTGGYYEQYF
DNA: TGTGCCAGCTCACAGACAGGGGGTTACTACGAGCAGTACTTC

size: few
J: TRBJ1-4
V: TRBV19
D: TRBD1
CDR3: CASSSRTGGEEKLFF
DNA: TGTGCCAGTAGCTCCCGCACAGGGGGGGAAGAAAAACTGTTTTTT

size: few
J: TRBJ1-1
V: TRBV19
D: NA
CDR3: CAIHDQGGGAEAFF
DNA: TGTGCCATCCATGACCAGGGAGGAGGGGCTGAAGCTTTCTTT

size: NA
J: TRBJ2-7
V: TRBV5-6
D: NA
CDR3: CASSLGQGPYEQYF
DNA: TGTGCCAGCAGCTTGGGGCAGGGCCCCTACGAGCAGTACTTC

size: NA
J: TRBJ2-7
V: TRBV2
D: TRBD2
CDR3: CASRGPGLAGGTYEQYF
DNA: TGTGCCAGCAGGGGTCCGGGACTAGCGGGGGGGACCTACGAGCAGTACTTC

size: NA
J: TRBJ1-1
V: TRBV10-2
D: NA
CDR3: CASSEQRNTEAFF
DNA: TGCGCCAGCAGTGAACAGCGGAACACTGAAGCTTTCTTT

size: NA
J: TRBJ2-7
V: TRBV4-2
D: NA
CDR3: CASSQGVVGEQYF
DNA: TGTGCCAGCAGCCAAGGGGTGGTTGGCGAGCAGTACTTC

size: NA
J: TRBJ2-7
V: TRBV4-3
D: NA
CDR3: CASSQAVRTASYEQYF
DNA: TGCGCCAGCAGCCAAGCCGTGCGGACAGCGTCTTACGAGCAGTACTTC

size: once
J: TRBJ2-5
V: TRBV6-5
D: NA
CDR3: CASSYRRLGRVETQYF
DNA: TGTGCCAGCAGTTACCGCCGATTGGGCAGGGTAGAGACCCAGTACTTC

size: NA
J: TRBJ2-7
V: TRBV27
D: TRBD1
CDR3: CASSSTGTGYEQYF
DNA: TGTGCCAGCAGCTCGACAGGGACAGGCTACGAGCAGTACTTC

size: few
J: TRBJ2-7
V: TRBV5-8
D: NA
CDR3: CASSRDVYEQYF
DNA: TGTGCCAGCAGCCGCGACGTCTACGAGCAGTACTTC

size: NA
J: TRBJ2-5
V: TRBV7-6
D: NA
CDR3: CASSFQDGQETQYF
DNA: TGTGCCAGCAGCTTCCAGGACGGGCAAGAGACCCAGTACTTC

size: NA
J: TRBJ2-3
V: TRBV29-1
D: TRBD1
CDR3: CRAGTGALDTQYF
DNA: TGCAGGGCCGGGACAGGGGCTCTGGATACGCAGTATTTT

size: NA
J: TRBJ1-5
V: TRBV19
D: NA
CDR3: CASRTTDSDNQPQHF
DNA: TGTGCCAGTAGAACCACGGACAGCGACAATCAGCCCCAGCATTTT

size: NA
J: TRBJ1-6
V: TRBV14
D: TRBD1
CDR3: CASSQDRGLSPLHF
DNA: TGTGCCAGCAGCCAGGACAGGGGGCTTTCACCCCTCCACTTT

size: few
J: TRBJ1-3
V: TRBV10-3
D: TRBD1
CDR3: CATGQGESGNTIYF
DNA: TGTGCCACCGGACAGGGAGAATCTGGAAACACCATATATTTT

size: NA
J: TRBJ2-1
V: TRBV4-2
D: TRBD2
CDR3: CASSQGDSGGSYNEQFF
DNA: TGTGCCAGCAGCCAAGGGGATAGCGGGGGGTCCTACAATGAGCAGTTCTTC

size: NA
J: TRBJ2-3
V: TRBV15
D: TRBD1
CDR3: CATSPRQGRGDTQYF
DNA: TGTGCCACCAGCCCTCGACAGGGCCGTGGAGATACGCAGTATTTT

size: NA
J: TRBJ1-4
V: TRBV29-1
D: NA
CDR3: CSVGARGGKLFF
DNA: TGCAGCGTGGGGGCCCGGGGGGGAAAACTGTTTTTT

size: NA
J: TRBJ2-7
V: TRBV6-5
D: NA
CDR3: CATSRQAYYEQYF
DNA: TGTGCCACCTCACGACAGGCCTACTACGAGCAGTACTTC

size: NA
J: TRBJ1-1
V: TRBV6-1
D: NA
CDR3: CASSESGRGNTEAFF
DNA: TGTGCCAGCAGTGAATCTGGCAGGGGGAACACTGAAGCTTTCTTT

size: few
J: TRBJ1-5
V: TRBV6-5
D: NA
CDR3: CASSQQGIGNQPQHF
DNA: TGTGCCAGCAGTCAACAGGGAATTGGCAATCAGCCCCAGCATTTT

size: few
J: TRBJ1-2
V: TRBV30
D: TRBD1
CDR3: CAWSRDREYGYTF
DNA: TGTGCCTGGAGTCGAGACAGGGAGTATGGCTACACCTTC

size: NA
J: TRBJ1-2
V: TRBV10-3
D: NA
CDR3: CASGTSYGYTF
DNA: TGTGCCAGTGGGACATCCTATGGCTACACCTTC